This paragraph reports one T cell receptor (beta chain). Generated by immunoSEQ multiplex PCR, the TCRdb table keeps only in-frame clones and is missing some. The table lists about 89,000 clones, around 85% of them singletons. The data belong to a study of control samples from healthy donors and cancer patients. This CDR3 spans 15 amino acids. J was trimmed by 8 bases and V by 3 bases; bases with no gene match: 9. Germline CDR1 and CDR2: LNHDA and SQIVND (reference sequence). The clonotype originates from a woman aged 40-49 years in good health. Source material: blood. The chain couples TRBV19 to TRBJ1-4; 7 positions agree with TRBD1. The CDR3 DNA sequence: TGTGCCAGTAGTATCCAGACAGGGTGGAGCGAAAAACTGTTTTTT. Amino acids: CASSIQTGWSEKLFF.